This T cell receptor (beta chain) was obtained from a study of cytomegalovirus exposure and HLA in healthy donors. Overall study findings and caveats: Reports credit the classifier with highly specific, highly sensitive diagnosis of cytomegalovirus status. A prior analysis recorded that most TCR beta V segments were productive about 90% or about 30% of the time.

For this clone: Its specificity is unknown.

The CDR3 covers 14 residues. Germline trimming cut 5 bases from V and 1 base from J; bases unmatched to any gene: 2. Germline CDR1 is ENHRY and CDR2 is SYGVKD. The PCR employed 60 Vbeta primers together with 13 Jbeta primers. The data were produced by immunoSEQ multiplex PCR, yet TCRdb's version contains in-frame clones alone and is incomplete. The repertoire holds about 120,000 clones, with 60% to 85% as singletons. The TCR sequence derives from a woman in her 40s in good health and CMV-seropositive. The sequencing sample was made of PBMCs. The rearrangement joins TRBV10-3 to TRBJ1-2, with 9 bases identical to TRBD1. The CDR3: CAISTGGSNYGYTF. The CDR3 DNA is TGTGCCATCAGTACAGGGGGCAGTAACTATGGCTACACCTTC.